A selection of T cell receptor beta chains follows, all from one sample in a study of beta chain features in type 1 diabetes. Clones were read by immunoSEQ multiplex PCR, and TCRdb kept only the in-frame ones, dropping some. The profile covers 350,000 to 450,000 clones, with around 15% appearing a single time and roughly 0.017% taken by the ten largest. What was sequenced was naive CD4+ T cells from blood. The origin of the receptors is a woman aged 18-29 years in good health. CDR3s include the opening cysteine and the closing phenylalanine or tryptophan. A D gene is named only where the DNA matches it firmly. The listing skips clone size in some rows; elsewhere it reads once, few, many or a size class.

j_gene: TRBJ2-7
abundance: .
d_gene: .
v_gene: TRBV15
CDR3nt: TGTGCCACCAGCAGATCGGTAAGCTCCTACGAGCAGTACTTC
CDR3aa: CATSRSVSSYEQYF

j_gene: TRBJ2-1
abundance: few
d_gene: TRBD1
v_gene: TRBV18
CDR3nt: TGTGCCAGCTCACAAACAGGGGGCTTCTACAATGAGCAGTTCTTC
CDR3aa: CASSQTGGFYNEQFF

j_gene: TRBJ1-2
abundance: .
d_gene: TRBD1
v_gene: TRBV6-5
CDR3nt: TGTGCCAGCAGTCCGTGGACAGGGGGCGCGGATGGCTACACCTTC
CDR3aa: CASSPWTGGADGYTF

j_gene: TRBJ1-3
abundance: .
d_gene: .
v_gene: TRBV29-1
CDR3nt: TGCAGCGCCATGGGACTGCACTCTGGAAACACCATATATTTT
CDR3aa: CSAMGLHSGNTIYF

j_gene: TRBJ2-2
abundance: .
d_gene: TRBD1
v_gene: TRBV2
CDR3nt: TGTGCCAGCACTGAGACAGGGGACACCGGGGAGCTGTTTTTT
CDR3aa: CASTETGDTGELFF

j_gene: TRBJ2-3
abundance: .
d_gene: TRBD1
v_gene: TRBV28
CDR3nt: TGTGCCAGCAGTTTGAGAGGGGGCGCGACAGATACGCAGTATTTT
CDR3aa: CASSLRGGATDTQYF

j_gene: TRBJ2-1
abundance: .
d_gene: TRBD2
v_gene: TRBV29-1
CDR3nt: TGCAGCGTTTACGGACTAGCTCAGAGCTCCTACAATGAGCAGTTCTTC
CDR3aa: CSVYGLAQSSYNEQFF

j_gene: TRBJ1-1
abundance: .
d_gene: .
v_gene: TRBV29-1
CDR3nt: TGCAGCGTTGCGGGCCGTCTGGGGAGTACTGAAGCTTTCTTT
CDR3aa: CSVAGRLGSTEAFF

j_gene: TRBJ2-1
abundance: .
d_gene: TRBD1
v_gene: TRBV28
CDR3nt: TGTGCCAGCAGTCGGGACAGGGCTGGGGAGCAGTTCTTC
CDR3aa: CASSRDRAGEQFF

j_gene: TRBJ1-2
abundance: few
d_gene: .
v_gene: TRBV7-9
CDR3nt: TGTGCCAGCAGCTTTCTCCAGGGCCGCGATGGCTACACCTTC
CDR3aa: CASSFLQGRDGYTF

j_gene: TRBJ1-5
abundance: .
d_gene: TRBD1
v_gene: TRBV28
CDR3nt: TGTGCCAGCAGTCGGGACAGGGGAGGACAGCCCCAGCATTTT
CDR3aa: CASSRDRGGQPQHF

j_gene: TRBJ2-1
abundance: .
d_gene: TRBD2
v_gene: TRBV11-2
CDR3nt: TGTGCCAGCAGCCACGGACGTAGCGGGAGTAATGAGCAGTTCTTC
CDR3aa: CASSHGRSGSNEQFF

j_gene: TRBJ1-1
abundance: few
d_gene: .
v_gene: TRBV7-3
CDR3nt: TGTGCCAGCAGCCAAGCTGGTGTGACAAACGCTTTCTTT
CDR3aa: CASSQAGVTNAFF

j_gene: TRBJ2-1
abundance: .
d_gene: .
v_gene: TRBV9
CDR3nt: TGTGCCAGCAGCGTAGTCTCCGGGAGTATAATAAATGAGCAGTTCTTC
CDR3aa: CASSVVSGSIINEQFF

j_gene: TRBJ2-1
abundance: few
d_gene: TRBD2
v_gene: TRBV29-1
CDR3nt: TGCAGCGTTGCCTGGGGCGGGAGTGGGAATGAGCAGTTCTTC
CDR3aa: CSVAWGGSGNEQFF

j_gene: TRBJ2-5
abundance: .
d_gene: .
v_gene: TRBV18
CDR3nt: TGTGCCAGCTCACCCCGGGCGAGGGCCGAAGAGACCCAGTACTTC
CDR3aa: CASSPRARAEETQYF

j_gene: TRBJ2-7
abundance: few
d_gene: .
v_gene: TRBV20-1
CDR3nt: TGCAGTGCTAGACTAGTTTACGAGCAGTACTTC
CDR3aa: CSARLVYEQYF

j_gene: TRBJ1-2
abundance: few
d_gene: TRBD1
v_gene: TRBV6-6
CDR3nt: TGTGCCAGCAGTTACCCGACAGGGGACTTCTATGGCTACACCTTC
CDR3aa: CASSYPTGDFYGYTF

j_gene: TRBJ2-1
abundance: .
d_gene: TRBD2
v_gene: TRBV4-2
CDR3nt: TGTGCCAGCAGCCACACTGGGACTAGCGGAGATTACAATGAGCAGTTCTTC
CDR3aa: CASSHTGTSGDYNEQFF

j_gene: TRBJ2-4
abundance: .
d_gene: .
v_gene: TRBV29-1
CDR3nt: TGCAGCGTTCGGGGTTTAGCCAAAAACATTCAGTACTTC
CDR3aa: CSVRGLAKNIQYF

j_gene: TRBJ2-3
abundance: few
d_gene: TRBD2
v_gene: TRBV7-7
CDR3nt: TGTGCTAGCAGTCCACTAGCGGGAGGGCCAGATACGCAGTATTTT
CDR3aa: CASSPLAGGPDTQYF

j_gene: TRBJ2-1
abundance: .
d_gene: .
v_gene: TRBV7-9
CDR3nt: TGTGCCAGCAGCCCCTCGAGAGGGCAGTACAATGAGCAGTTCTTC
CDR3aa: CASSPSRGQYNEQFF

j_gene: TRBJ2-5
abundance: few
d_gene: TRBD2
v_gene: TRBV5-1
CDR3nt: TGCGCCAGCAGCTTGTCTAATGCGGGAGCGGGAGAGACCCAGTACTTC
CDR3aa: CASSLSNAGAGETQYF

j_gene: TRBJ2-7
abundance: few
d_gene: TRBD1
v_gene: TRBV29-1
CDR3nt: TGCAGCGTTTGGTCCAGGGGGCGGTACGAGCAGTACTTC
CDR3aa: CSVWSRGRYEQYF

j_gene: TRBJ2-7
abundance: .
d_gene: .
v_gene: TRBV7-2
CDR3nt: TGTGCCAGCAGCACCGGGACAACTGGCGAGCAGTACTTC
CDR3aa: CASSTGTTGEQYF

j_gene: TRBJ1-3
abundance: .
d_gene: .
v_gene: TRBV5-1
CDR3nt: TGCGCCAGCAGCTTGGACAGGGAAGGAAACACCATATATTTT
CDR3aa: CASSLDREGNTIYF

j_gene: TRBJ1-4
abundance: .
d_gene: .
v_gene: TRBV15
CDR3nt: TGTGCCACCAGCATCCAGGGCTTCGATGAAAAACTGTTTTTT
CDR3aa: CATSIQGFDEKLFF

j_gene: TRBJ2-1
abundance: few
d_gene: .
v_gene: TRBV20-1
CDR3nt: TGCAGTGAGGGGGGGGCTGGTGAGCAGTTCTTC
CDR3aa: CSEGGAGEQFF

j_gene: TRBJ2-4
abundance: .
d_gene: TRBD2
v_gene: TRBV7-9
CDR3nt: TGTGCCAGCAGCTTAGACCTAGCGGGAAACAAAAACATTCAGTACTTC
CDR3aa: CASSLDLAGNKNIQYF

j_gene: TRBJ2-6
abundance: few
d_gene: .
v_gene: TRBV5-1
CDR3nt: TGCGCCAGCAGCTTGGACGACAGGATCTCTGGGGCCAACGTCCTGACTTTC
CDR3aa: CASSLDDRISGANVLTF

j_gene: TRBJ2-5
abundance: .
d_gene: .
v_gene: TRBV7-2
CDR3nt: TGTGCCAGCAGCTTAGGACTAAGGCAAGAGACCCAGTACTTC
CDR3aa: CASSLGLRQETQYF

j_gene: TRBJ2-7
abundance: .
d_gene: TRBD1
v_gene: TRBV5-1
CDR3nt: TGCGCCAGCAGCTTGATGGGACAGGGTCTTTACGAGCAGTACTTC
CDR3aa: CASSLMGQGLYEQYF

j_gene: TRBJ2-3
abundance: .
d_gene: TRBD1
v_gene: TRBV7-9
CDR3nt: TGTGCCAGCAGCTTAGCCGGGACAGGCTTCACAGATACGCAGTATTTT
CDR3aa: CASSLAGTGFTDTQYF

j_gene: TRBJ2-7
abundance: .
d_gene: TRBD2
v_gene: TRBV6-5
CDR3nt: TGTGCCAGCAGTCTCGGAGGACTAGCGAACTACGAGCAGTACTTC
CDR3aa: CASSLGGLANYEQYF

j_gene: TRBJ1-1
abundance: few
d_gene: .
v_gene: TRBV29-1
CDR3nt: TGCAGCGCCGTGACACCCTCGAACACTGAAGCTTTCTTT
CDR3aa: CSAVTPSNTEAFF

j_gene: TRBJ2-1
abundance: .
d_gene: .
v_gene: TRBV7-2
CDR3nt: TGTGCCAGCAGCTTGAGAAGCGCCCTTTACAATGAGCAGTTCTTC
CDR3aa: CASSLRSALYNEQFF

j_gene: TRBJ2-1
abundance: .
d_gene: TRBD2
v_gene: TRBV30
CDR3nt: TGTGCCTGGAGTTCGACCGGGACTAGCGGGATCGGGGAGCAGTTCTTC
CDR3aa: CAWSSTGTSGIGEQFF

j_gene: TRBJ2-1
abundance: few
d_gene: TRBD2
v_gene: TRBV30
CDR3nt: TGTGCCTGGAGTCTAGCGGGACTCCTATACAATGAGCAGTTCTTC
CDR3aa: CAWSLAGLLYNEQFF